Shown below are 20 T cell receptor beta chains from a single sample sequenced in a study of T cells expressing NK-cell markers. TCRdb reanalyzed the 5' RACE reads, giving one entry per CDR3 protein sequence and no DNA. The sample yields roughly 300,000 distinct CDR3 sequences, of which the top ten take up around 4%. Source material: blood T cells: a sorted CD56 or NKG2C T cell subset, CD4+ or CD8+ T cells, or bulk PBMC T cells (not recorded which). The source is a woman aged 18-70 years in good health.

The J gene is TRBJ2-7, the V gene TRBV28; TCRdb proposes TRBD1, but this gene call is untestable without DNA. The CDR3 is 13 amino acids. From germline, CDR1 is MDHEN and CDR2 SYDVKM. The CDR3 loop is CASRYPQSHEQYF. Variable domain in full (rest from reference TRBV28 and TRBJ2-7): DVKVTQSSRYLVKRTGEKVFLECVQDMDHENMFWYRQDPGLGLRLIYFSYDVKMKEKGDIPEGYSVSREKKERFSLILESASTNQTSMYLCASRYPQSHEQYFGPGTRLTVT.

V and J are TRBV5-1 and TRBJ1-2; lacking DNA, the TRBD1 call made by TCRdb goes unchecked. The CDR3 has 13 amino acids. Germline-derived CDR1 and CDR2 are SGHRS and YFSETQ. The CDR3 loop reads CASRPAPGDGYTF.

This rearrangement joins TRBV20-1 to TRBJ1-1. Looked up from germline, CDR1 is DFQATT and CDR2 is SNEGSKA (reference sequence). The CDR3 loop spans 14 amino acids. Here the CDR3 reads CSARAGHSNTEAFF.

The CDR3 reads CASSHQGAGANVLTF. The V gene is TRBV4-3, the J gene TRBJ2-6; without DNA, the TCRdb call of TRBD1 cannot be checked. The germline V gene encodes CDR1 LGHNA and CDR2 YSLEER. The CDR3 has 15 residues.

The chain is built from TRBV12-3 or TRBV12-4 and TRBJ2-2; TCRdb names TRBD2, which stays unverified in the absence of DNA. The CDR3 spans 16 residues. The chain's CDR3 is CASSRFTGTRAGELFF.

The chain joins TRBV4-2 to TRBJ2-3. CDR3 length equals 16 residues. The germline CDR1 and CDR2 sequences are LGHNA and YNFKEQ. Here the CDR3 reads CASSQDSGSGTDTQYF.

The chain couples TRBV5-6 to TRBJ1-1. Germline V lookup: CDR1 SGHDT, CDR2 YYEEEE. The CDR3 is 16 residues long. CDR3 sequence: CASSLVGIGRGTEAFF.

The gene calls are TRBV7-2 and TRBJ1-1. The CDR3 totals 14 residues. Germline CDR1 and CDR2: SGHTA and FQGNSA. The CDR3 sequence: CASSGWAGNTEAFF.

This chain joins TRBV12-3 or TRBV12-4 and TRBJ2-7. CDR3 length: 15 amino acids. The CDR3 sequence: CASSPRSGRFNEQYF.

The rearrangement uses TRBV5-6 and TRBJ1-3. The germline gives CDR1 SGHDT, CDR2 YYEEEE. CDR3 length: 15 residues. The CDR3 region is CASSLRAVKGNTIYF.

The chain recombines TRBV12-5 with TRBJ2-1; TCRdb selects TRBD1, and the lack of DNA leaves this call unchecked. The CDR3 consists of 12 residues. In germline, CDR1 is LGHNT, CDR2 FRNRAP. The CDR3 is CASGLPQGTQFF.

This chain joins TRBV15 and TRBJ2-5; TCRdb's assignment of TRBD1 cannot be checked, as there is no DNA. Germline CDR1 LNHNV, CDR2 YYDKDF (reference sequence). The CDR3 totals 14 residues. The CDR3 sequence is CATSPEVGQGAQYF.

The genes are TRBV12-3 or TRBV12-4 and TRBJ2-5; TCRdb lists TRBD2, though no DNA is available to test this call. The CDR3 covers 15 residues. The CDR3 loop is CASRKREGLGETQYF.

CDR3 in amino acids: CASEAGGSYNEQFF. This chain connects TRBV2 to TRBJ2-1; there is no DNA to check the TCRdb D call of TRBD2. This CDR3 contains 14 residues. Germline loops: CDR1 SNHLY, CDR2 FYNNEI. The variable domain in full, completed from reference TRBV2 and TRBJ2-1, reads EPEVTQTPSHQVTQMGQEVILRCVPISNHLYFYWYRQILGQKVEFLVSFYNNEISEKSEIFDDQFSVERPDGSNFTLKIRSTKLEDSAMYFCASEAGGSYNEQFFGPGTRLTVL.

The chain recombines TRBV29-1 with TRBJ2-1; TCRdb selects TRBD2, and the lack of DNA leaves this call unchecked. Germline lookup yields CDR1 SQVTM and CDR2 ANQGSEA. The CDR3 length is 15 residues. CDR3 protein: CSVEGLAGVVGEQFF.

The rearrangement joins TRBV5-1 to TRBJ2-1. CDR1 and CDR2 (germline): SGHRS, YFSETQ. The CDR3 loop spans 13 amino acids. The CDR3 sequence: CASSSTVGNEQFF.

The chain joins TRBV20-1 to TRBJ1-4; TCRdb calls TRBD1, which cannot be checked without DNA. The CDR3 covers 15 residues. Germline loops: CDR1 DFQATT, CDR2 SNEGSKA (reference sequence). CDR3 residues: CSAPGQGGTNEKLFF.

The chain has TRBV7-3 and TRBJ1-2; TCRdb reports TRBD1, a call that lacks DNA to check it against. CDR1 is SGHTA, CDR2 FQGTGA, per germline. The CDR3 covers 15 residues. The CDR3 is CASSPRADRGNGYTF.

This CDR3 reads CASSLFSNSNQPQHF. This sequence joins TRBV12-3 or TRBV12-4 and TRBJ1-5. CDR3 size: 15 residues.

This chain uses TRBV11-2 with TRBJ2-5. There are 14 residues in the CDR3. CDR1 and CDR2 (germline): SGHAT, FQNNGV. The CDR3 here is CASSFGGNQETQYF.